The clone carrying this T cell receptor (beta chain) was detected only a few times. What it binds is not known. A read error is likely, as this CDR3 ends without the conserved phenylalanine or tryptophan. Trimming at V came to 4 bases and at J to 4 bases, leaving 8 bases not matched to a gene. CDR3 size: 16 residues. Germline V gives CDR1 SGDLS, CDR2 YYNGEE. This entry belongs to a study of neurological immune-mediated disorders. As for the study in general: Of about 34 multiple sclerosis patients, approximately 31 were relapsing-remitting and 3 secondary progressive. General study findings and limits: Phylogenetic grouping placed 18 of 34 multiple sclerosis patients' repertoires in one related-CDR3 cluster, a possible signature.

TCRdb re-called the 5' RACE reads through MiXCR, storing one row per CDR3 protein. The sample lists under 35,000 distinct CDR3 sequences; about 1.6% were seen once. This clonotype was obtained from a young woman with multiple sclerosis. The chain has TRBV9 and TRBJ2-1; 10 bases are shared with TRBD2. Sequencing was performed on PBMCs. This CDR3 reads CASSLKLLAGYNEQFN. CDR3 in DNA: TGTGCCAGCAGCCTAAAGCTACTAGCGGGGTACAATGAGCAGTTCAAC.